This is a list of T cell receptor beta chains from one sample in a study of T cell responses to AZD1222 COVID-19 vaccine. Sequencing was performed with immunoSEQ multiplex PCR; in TCRdb, only in-frame clones are kept and a portion is missing. The repertoire holds around 180,000 clones, with 87% as singletons. The sample in question was peripheral blood, obtained on day 0 of AZD1222 vaccination. The receptors come from an adult in good health. Both conserved end residues are part of each CDR3. A D gene is named only where the DNA matches it firmly. Some rows mark clone size as missing; the rest say once, few, many or name a class of expanded clone.

j_call clone_size v_call d_call cdr3_aa cdr3_nt
TRBJ2-1 . TRBV3-1/TRBV3-2 TRBD2 CASSQDVQRGNPFF TGTGCCAGCAGCCAAGATGTTCAGCGGGGAAATCCGTTCTTC
TRBJ2-3 . TRBV5-4 . CASSSTGHRTDTQYF TGTGCCAGCAGCTCTACGGGACACCGTACAGATACGCAGTATTTT
TRBJ1-2 . TRBV6-5 TRBD1 CATKKDRGPYGYTF TGTGCCACCAAGAAAGACAGGGGCCCCTATGGCTACACCTTC
TRBJ2-7 . TRBV19 . CASSMGTHGAYEQYF TGTGCCAGTAGTATGGGCACACACGGAGCCTACGAGCAGTACTTC
TRBJ2-1 . TRBV6-5 TRBD1 CASSSFGTGVYNEQFF TGTGCCAGCAGTTCCTTTGGGACAGGCGTTTACAATGAGCAGTTCTTC
TRBJ2-1 few TRBV15 TRBD2 CATSGIVYNEQFF TGTGCCACTAGCGGGATCGTATACAATGAGCAGTTCTTC
TRBJ2-3 . TRBV5-1 TRBD2 CASSPSLAGTDTQYF TGCGCCAGCAGCCCGTCTCTAGCGGGCACAGATACGCAGTATTTT
TRBJ1-1 . TRBV19 TRBD1 CASSTRHRGRETEAFF TGTGCCAGTAGTACCAGGCACAGGGGTCGTGAGACTGAAGCTTTCTTT
TRBJ1-5 . TRBV27 . CASRDLKGNQPQHF TGTGCCAGCAGGGACCTCAAGGGCAATCAGCCCCAGCATTTT
TRBJ2-7 once TRBV21-1 . CASSLEGGAGRSYEQYF TGTGCCAGCAGCTTGGAAGGGGGGGCCGGCCGCTCCTACGAGCAGTACTTC
TRBJ2-3 . TRBV24-1 . CATGASSTDTQYF TGTGCCACCGGCGCCTCCAGCACAGATACGCAGTATTTT
TRBJ1-6 . TRBV3-1/TRBV3-2 . CASSQYGTSPLHF TGTGCCAGCAGCCAATACGGGACTTCACCCCTCCACTTT
TRBJ1-1 . TRBV2 TRBD1 CASREQGAYTEAFF TGTGCCAGCAGGGAACAGGGGGCCTACACTGAAGCTTTCTTT
TRBJ2-2 . TRBV27 . CASSLFHGSPGELFF TGTGCCAGCAGTTTGTTTCACGGGAGCCCCGGGGAGCTGTTTTTT
TRBJ1-5 . TRBV28 TRBD1 CASRRTGGNQPQHF TGTGCCAGCAGACGGACAGGGGGGAATCAGCCCCAGCATTTT
TRBJ2-1 . TRBV10-2 TRBD2 CASRRTSGRANEQFF TGCGCCAGCAGAAGAACTAGCGGGAGGGCCAATGAGCAGTTCTTC
TRBJ1-1 . TRBV10-3 TRBD1 CAISDARGRAFF TGTGCCATCAGTGACGCAAGGGGGCGGGCTTTCTTT
TRBJ1-5 . TRBV28 . CASSSPVGRPQHF TGTGCCAGCAGTTCCCCCGTAGGGCGGCCCCAGCATTTT
TRBJ2-7 once TRBV19 . CASSWGDSYEQYF TGTGCCAGTAGTTGGGGGGACTCCTACGAGCAGTACTTC
TRBJ1-2 . TRBV7-2 . CASSQNRVYGYTF TGTGCCAGCAGCCAAAATAGGGTCTATGGCTACACCTTC
TRBJ2-2 . TRBV29-1 . CSVDGQGMGGELFF TGCAGCGTTGATGGGCAGGGAATGGGCGGGGAGCTGTTTTTT
TRBJ2-6 . TRBV7-7 . CASSPIGANVLTF TGTGCCAGCAGCCCCATCGGGGCCAACGTCCTGACTTTC
TRBJ1-4 . TRBV5-1 . CASSPAVYPTNEKLFF TGCGCCAGCAGCCCCGCGGTGTACCCAACTAATGAAAAACTGTTTTTT
TRBJ1-1 . TRBV3-1/TRBV3-2 . CASSHWTGHQSEAFF TGTGCCAGCAGCCACTGGACCGGGCATCAGTCTGAAGCTTTCTTT
TRBJ1-3 . TRBV28 TRBD1 CASIMDRGRNTIYF TGTGCCAGCATCATGGACAGGGGACGAAACACCATATATTTT
TRBJ2-7 . TRBV4-1 . CASSQGAQPRSYEQYF TGCGCCAGCAGCCAAGGAGCACAGCCCCGTAGCTACGAGCAGTACTTC
TRBJ1-3 . TRBV7-6 . CASSLGAGFSGNTIYF TGTGCCAGCAGCTTAGGGGCGGGATTCTCTGGAAACACCATATATTTT
TRBJ1-5 . TRBV27 TRBD1 CASASSDREGQPQHF TGTGCCAGCGCATCATCGGACAGGGAGGGACAGCCCCAGCATTTT
TRBJ1-1 . TRBV6-5 TRBD1 CASSYYTGVGTEAFF TGTGCCAGCAGTTACTATACAGGGGTGGGCACTGAAGCTTTCTTT
TRBJ1-2 . TRBV2 TRBD1 CASSAMVAGQGIYGYTF TGTGCCAGCAGTGCAATGGTCGCGGGACAGGGGATATATGGCTACACCTTC
TRBJ2-2 . TRBV19 . CASSIATNTGELFF TGTGCCAGTAGTATAGCCACGAACACCGGGGAGCTGTTTTTT
TRBJ2-1 . TRBV6-2/TRBV6-3 TRBD1 CASSFHRGPTVNEQFF TGTGCCAGCAGTTTCCACAGGGGGCCGACTGTGAATGAGCAGTTCTTC
TRBJ2-3 . TRBV24-1 . CATSDVNTDTQYF TGTGCCACCAGTGATGTCAACACAGATACGCAGTATTTT
TRBJ2-3 . TRBV9 . CASSVLSSATDTQYF TGTGCCAGCAGCGTATTGTCTAGCGCCACAGATACGCAGTATTTT
TRBJ2-2 medium-sized TRBV19 TRBD2 CASSIYVGRAAGELFF TGTGCCAGTAGTATATATGTAGGGAGGGCGGCCGGGGAGCTGTTTTTT
TRBJ1-4 . TRBV27 . CASSFSQGGEKLFF TGTGCCAGCAGTTTCTCCCAGGGAGGGGAAAAACTGTTTTTT
TRBJ2-3 . TRBV7-9 TRBD2 CASSSSGSADTQYF TGTGCCAGCAGCTCCAGCGGGAGTGCAGATACGCAGTATTTT
TRBJ2-1 . TRBV19 TRBD1 CASKEDRDHNEQFF TGTGCCAGTAAGGAGGACAGGGACCACAATGAGCAGTTCTTC
TRBJ1-4 . TRBV12-5 TRBD1 CASSTGQDEKLFF TGTGCTAGTAGTACGGGACAGGATGAAAAACTGTTTTTT
TRBJ1-5 . TRBV7-8 . CASSSRQGNQPQHF TGTGCCAGCAGCTCCCGACAGGGCAATCAGCCCCAGCATTTT
TRBJ2-7 . TRBV27 . CASSLTGSYEQYF TGTGCCAGCAGTTTGACTGGTTCCTACGAGCAGTACTTC
TRBJ1-2 few TRBV11-2 . CASSLGVSPGYTF TGTGCCAGCAGTTTGGGGGTCAGCCCTGGCTACACCTTC
TRBJ2-3 . TRBV5-1 TRBD1 CASSPRTGIGRDTQYF TGCGCCAGCAGCCCAAGGACAGGGATTGGGAGAGATACGCAGTATTTT
TRBJ2-3 . TRBV13 TRBD2 CASSFWTSGRADTQYF TGTGCCAGCAGCTTTTGGACTAGCGGGAGGGCGGATACGCAGTATTTT